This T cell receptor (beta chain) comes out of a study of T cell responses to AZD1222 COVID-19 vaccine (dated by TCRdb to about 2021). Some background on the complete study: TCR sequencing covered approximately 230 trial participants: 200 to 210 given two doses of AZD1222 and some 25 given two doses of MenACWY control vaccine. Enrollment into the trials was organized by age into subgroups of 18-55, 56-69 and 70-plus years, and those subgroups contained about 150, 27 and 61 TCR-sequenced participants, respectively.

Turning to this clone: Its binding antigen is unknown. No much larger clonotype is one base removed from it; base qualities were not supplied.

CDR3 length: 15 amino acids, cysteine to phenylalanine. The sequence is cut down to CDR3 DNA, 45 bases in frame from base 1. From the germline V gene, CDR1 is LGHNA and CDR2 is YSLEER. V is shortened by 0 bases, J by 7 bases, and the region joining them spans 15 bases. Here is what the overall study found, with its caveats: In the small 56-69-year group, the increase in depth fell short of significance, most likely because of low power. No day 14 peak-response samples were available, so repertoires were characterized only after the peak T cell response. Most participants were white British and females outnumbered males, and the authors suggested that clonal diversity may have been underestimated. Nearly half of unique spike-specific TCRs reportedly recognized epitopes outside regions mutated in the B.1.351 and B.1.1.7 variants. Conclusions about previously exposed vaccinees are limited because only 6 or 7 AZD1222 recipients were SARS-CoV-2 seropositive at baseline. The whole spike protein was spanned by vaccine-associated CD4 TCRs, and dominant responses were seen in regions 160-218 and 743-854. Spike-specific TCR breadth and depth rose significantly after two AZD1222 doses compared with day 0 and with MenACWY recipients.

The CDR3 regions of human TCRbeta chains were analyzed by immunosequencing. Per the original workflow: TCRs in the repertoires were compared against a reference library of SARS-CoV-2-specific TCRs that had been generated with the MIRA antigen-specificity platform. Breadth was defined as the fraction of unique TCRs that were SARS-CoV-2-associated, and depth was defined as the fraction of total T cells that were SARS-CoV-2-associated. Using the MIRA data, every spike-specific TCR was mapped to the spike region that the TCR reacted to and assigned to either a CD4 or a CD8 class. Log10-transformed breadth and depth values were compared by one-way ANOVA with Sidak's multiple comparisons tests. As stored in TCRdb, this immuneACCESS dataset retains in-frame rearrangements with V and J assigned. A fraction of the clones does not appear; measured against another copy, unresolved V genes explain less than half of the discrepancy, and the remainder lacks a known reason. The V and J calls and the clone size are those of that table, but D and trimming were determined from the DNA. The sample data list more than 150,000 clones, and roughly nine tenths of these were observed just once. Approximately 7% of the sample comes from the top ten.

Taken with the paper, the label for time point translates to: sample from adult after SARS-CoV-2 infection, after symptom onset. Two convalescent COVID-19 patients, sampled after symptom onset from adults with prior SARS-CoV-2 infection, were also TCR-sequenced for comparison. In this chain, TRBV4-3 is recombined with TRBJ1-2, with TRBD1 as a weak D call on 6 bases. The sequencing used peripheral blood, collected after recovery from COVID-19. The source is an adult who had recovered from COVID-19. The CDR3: CASSQDIPKGVGYTF. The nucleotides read TGCGCCAGCAGCCAAGATATCCCCAAGGGGGTTGGCTACACCTTC.